This T cell receptor beta chain was sequenced during a study of radiation and T cells in renal cell carcinoma. Study in general: Nephrectomy followed 15 Gy stereotactic body radiation by 4 weeks. Findings and limits, study-wide: Top tumor clonotypes rose in blood 2 weeks post-radiation, then contracted. No pretreatment tumor biopsies were available for baseline clonotypes.

Time point: blood 2 weeks post-SBRT. Treatment denoted: 15 Gy SBRT to primary tumor, nephrectomy 4 weeks later. Produced via immunoSEQ multiplex PCR; TCRdb's table is partial and in-frame only. The data show more than 20,000 clones, with over 75% seen just once and roughly 30% held by the top ten. By proportion, this clone is medium-sized. The antigen is undetermined. Germline assignment: CDR1 SNHLY and CDR2 FYNNEI. CDR3 size: 14 residues. Trimming stripped 7 bases from V and 3 bases from J, with 13 bases between. This specimen consisted of blood, obtained from a patient whose treatment included radiotherapy and nephrectomy. The clonotype was recovered from a man in his fifties or sixties with renal cell carcinoma. This chain links TRBV2 with TRBJ1-5; D is ambiguous. The CDR3 coding sequence is TGTGCCAGCACTGGGGTGTGGGACAATCAGCCCCAGCATTTT. Its translation is CASTGVWDNQPQHF. Variable domain in full (rest from reference TRBV2 and TRBJ1-5): EPEVTQTPSHQVTQMGQEVILRCVPISNHLYFYWYRQILGQKVEFLVSFYNNEISEKSEIFDDQFSVERPDGSNFTLKIRSTKLEDSAMYFCASTGVWDNQPQHFGDGTRLSIL.